These 29 T cell receptor beta chains were all obtained from the same sample, sequenced in a study of spatial heterogeneity in lung cancer. Study-level results: The number of expanded tumor alpha and beta chains correlated with mutation number.

MiXCR, run by TCRdb on the 5' RACE reads, gives a single entry per CDR3 protein. Of 4,000 to 5,500 distinct CDR3 sequences listed, 9.5% to 15% are singletons. Time point described: sample taken at primary tumor resection. No antigens are known for them. Source: lung tumor tissue, taken at surgery. The receptors stem from a male donor with early-stage non-small cell lung cancer.

This clonotype was seen at least ten times. The library was built for alpha chains, so this beta chain is an off-target read and its size means little. The chain links TRBV7-9 to TRBJ2-3, with TRBD2 identical over 11 bases. Trimming took 1 base from V and 1 from J; bases not matched to a gene: 7. Germline CDR1 SEHNR, CDR2 FQNEAQ (reference sequence). The CDR3 extends over 18 amino acids. CDR3 coding DNA: TGTGCCAGCAGCTTAGTTCTAGCGGGGGGACCTGGCACAGATACGCAGTATTTT. Translation: CASSLVLAGGPGTDTQYF.

This clonotype is judged medium-sized (0.01 to 0.1%). This beta chain appears as a stray read in a library generated for alpha chains; its size is not informative. This chain connects TRBV28 to TRBJ2-1; a possible D gene is TRBD2 (5 bases). The CDR3 is 16 amino acids. CDR1 MDHEN and CDR2 SYDVKM come from the germline V gene. V was pared by 4 bases and J by 8 bases, with 21 bases between. CDR3 in amino acids: CASSSRMGSTGDEQFF. The DNA of the CDR3 is TGTGCCAGCAGTTCAAGGATGGGGAGTACTGGCGATGAGCAGTTCTTC.

This clonotype has ten or more counts. Within a library made for alpha chains, this beta chain is off target, and its count is uninformative. The J gene is TRBJ2-1, the V gene TRBV2; D gene ambiguous. Germline CDR1 and CDR2: SNHLY and FYNNEI. Deletions cut 6 bases from V and 7 bases from J, with 7 bases between. The CDR3 is made up of 11 amino acids. The chain's CDR3 is CASRRVNEQFF. As DNA, the CDR3 is TGTGCCAGCAGACGGGTGAATGAGCAGTTCTTC.

By proportion, this clonotype is medium-sized (0.01 to 0.1%). The library was built for alpha chains, so this beta chain is an off-target read and its size means little. The V call is TRBV6-5, the J call TRBJ1-5; no definite D call. V was trimmed by 6 bases and J by 0 bases, leaving 9 bases between them. The CDR3 sequence is 14 residues long. Germline lookup yields CDR1 MNHEY and CDR2 SVGAGI. The CDR3 DNA follows: TGTGCCAGCAGCGCCAGACTTAGCAATCAGCCCCAGCATTTT. Amino acid sequence: CASSARLSNQPQHF.

This clonotype was observed at least ten times. The library was prepared for alpha chains; this beta chain is a stray read, so its frequency means little. The chain joins TRBV29-1 to TRBJ2-5; TRBD2 agrees at 12 bases. V dropped 0 bases and J dropped 6; count of bases not matched to a gene: 5. Germline CDR1 and CDR2: SQVTM and ANQGSEA. This CDR3 has 15 amino acids. CDR3 sequence reads: CSVEDPLAGGQTQYF. The DNA for the CDR3 is TGCAGCGTTGAAGACCCTCTAGCGGGGGGGCAGACCCAGTACTTC.

By share of the sample, this clonotype is large. This beta chain turned up in a library designed for alpha chains; as an off-target read, its abundance says little. V gene TRBV7-3 combines with J gene TRBJ2-3; D not resolved. Trimming took 4 bases from V and 3 from J, leaving 14 bases between them. The CDR3 is 15 amino acids. Germline loops: CDR1 SGHTA, CDR2 FQGTGA. The CDR3 sequence is CASSSEGLGTDTQYF. CDR3 DNA: TGTGCCAGCAGCTCTGAAGGTCTGGGGACAGATACGCAGTATTTT.

This clonotype was picked up many times. Since the library was made to target alpha chains, this beta chain is a stray read and its abundance is not meaningful. The J gene is TRBJ2-1, the V gene TRBV20-1; D uncertain. Germline V gene data show CDR1 as DFQATT and CDR2 as SNEGSKA (reference sequence). V was trimmed by 3 bases and J by 4 bases, leaving 16 bases between them. This CDR3 comprises 15 residues. CDR3 amino acids: CSASRDSSVYNEQFF. The DNA for the CDR3 is TGCAGTGCTAGTAGAGACTCTTCGGTATACAATGAGCAGTTCTTC.

This clonotype is medium-sized (0.01 to 0.1%) by share. The library was built for alpha chains, so this beta chain is an off-target read and its size means little. This chain links TRBV5-1 with TRBJ2-1, with 10 bases lining up with TRBD2. This CDR3 spans 15 amino acids. Unmatched junction bases numbered 3, after V lost 4 bases and J lost 2 bases. The V gene's germline CDR1 is SGHRS and CDR2 YFSETQ. The CDR3 bases are TGCGCCAGCAGCCCTACTAGCGGGGCCTACAATGAGCAGTTCTTC. This gives the protein CASSPTSGAYNEQFF.

In the case of this clonotype: As an off-target read in a library built for alpha chains, this beta chain has a frequency of little significance. This rearrangement joins TRBV7-6 to TRBJ2-5; 7 nucleotides line up with TRBD1. The CDR3 spans 15 residues. CDR1 and CDR2 (germline): SGHVS, FNYEAQ. V shed 6 bases and J 3 bases; nucleotides not matched to a gene: 10. CDR3 DNA: TGTGCCAGCAGTTTTTCCGGGACAGATAAAGAGACCCAGTACTTC. Its protein product is CASSFSGTDKETQYF.

As to this clonotype: A library made for alpha chains picked up this beta chain off target, so its size means little. V gene TRBV28 combines with J gene TRBJ2-7, with no clear D. Germline V CDR1 and CDR2: MDHEN, SYDVKM. V gave up 3 bases and J gave up 5 bases, with 8 bases separating them. The CDR3 loop spans 12 amino acids. CDR3 sequence: CASSFLPHEQYF. The CDR3 DNA sequence: TGTGCCAGCAGTTTTCTGCCCCACGAGCAGTACTTC.

This clonotype was seen repeatedly, ten times or more. Within a library made for alpha chains, this beta chain is off target, and its count is uninformative. J is TRBJ1-2 and V is TRBV4-3; D is ambiguous. The germline CDR1 and CDR2 sequences are LGHNA and YSLEER. V was clipped by 0 bases and J by 3 bases, with 14 bases between them. CDR3 length equals 16 residues. DNA of the CDR3: TGCGCCAGCAGCCAAGATTCAACGGACCTCTACTATGGCTACACCTTC. Protein product: CASSQDSTDLYYGYTF.

As concerns this clonotype: This beta chain slipped into a library made for alpha chains as a stray read, so its size is not meaningful. This chain links TRBV7-2 with TRBJ2-3; either TRBD1 or TRBD2 may supply D (5 bases each). Germline V gene sequence: CDR1 SGHTA, CDR2 FQGNSA. The CDR3 has 15 residues. With 1 base removed from V and 5 bases from J, the gap between germline ends came to 13 bases. The CDR3 DNA is TGTGCCAGCAGCTTAGATTTGGGGGACCAAGATACGCAGTATTTT. Its protein is CASSLDLGDQDTQYF.

This clonotype was seen a few times. This beta chain turned up in a library designed for alpha chains; as an off-target read, its abundance says little. The chain carries TRBV10-3 and TRBJ2-5; D assignment may be TRBD1 or TRBD2 (6 bases each). V lost 2 bases and J lost 5, with 18 bases in between. Germline-derived CDR1 and CDR2 are ENHRY and SYGVKD. This CDR3 is 16 amino acids long. The CDR3 sequence is CAISEGTAYQGETQYF. DNA of the CDR3: TGTGCCATCAGTGAGGGGACTGCCTATCAGGGGGAGACCCAGTACTTC.

In this sample, this clonotype is medium-sized. For a library built for alpha chains, this beta chain is a stray read; little rests on its size. V and J are TRBV5-1 and TRBJ2-3; possible D gene TRBD2, 5 bases. V shed 3 bases and J shed 2 bases, with 10 bases lying between them. The V gene's germline CDR1 is SGHRS and CDR2 YFSETQ. CDR3 length: 14 residues. CDR3 loop: CASSSRTDTDTQYF. For the CDR3, the DNA is TGCGCCAGCAGCTCCCGGACTGACACAGATACGCAGTATTTT.

This clonotype was counted at least ten times. In a library made to pick up alpha chains, this beta chain is a stray read with a size that means little. V usage is TRBV5-1 and J usage is TRBJ1-2; 8 bases match TRBD1. The ends lost 1 base at V and 6 bases at J; junction bases unmatched: 8. The CDR3 spans 15 residues. The germline V gene encodes CDR1 SGHRS and CDR2 YFSETQ. The CDR3 DNA reads TGCGCCAGCAGCTTGTACACAGGGGGAAGAGATGGCTACACCTTC. Residues: CASSLYTGGRDGYTF.

This clonotype occurred many times. This beta chain lies outside the target of a library built for alpha chains; its clone size means little. The CDR3 region has the DNA TGTGCCAGCAGTTTTGGGGGAGGTGGCTACACCTTC. As protein: CASSFGGGGYTF. The genes are TRBV12-3 or TRBV12-4 and TRBJ1-2; D possibly corresponds to TRBD1 (5 bases). V was shortened by 3 bases and J by 7 bases, with 9 bases between the two germline ends. The CDR3 runs 12 residues.

This clonotype counts as medium-sized. Because this beta chain is a stray read in a library intended to capture alpha chains, its abundance should not be given much weight. The V and J genes are TRBV9 and TRBJ1-6; 10 positions agree with TRBD1. Germline CDR1 reads SGDLS; CDR2 reads YYNGEE. J lost 8 bases, V lost 3 bases, and 5 bases had no gene match. The CDR3 runs 15 residues. CDR3 nucleotide sequence: TGTGCCAGCAGCGCGACAGGGGGCGCGGATTCACCCCTCCACTTT. Residues: CASSATGGADSPLHF.

This clonotype was counted ten times or more. This beta chain represents an off-target read in a library built for alpha chains; its size is of limited meaning. The V call is TRBV11-2, the J call TRBJ2-3; D uncertain. V gave up 3 bases and J gave up 7 bases, with 5 bases separating them. Germline values: CDR1 SGHAT, CDR2 FQNNGV. This CDR3 is 11 amino acids long. In DNA, the CDR3 is TGTGCCAGCAGCTTGAAAAATACGCAGTATTTT. It translates to CASSLKNTQYF.

This clonotype was observed many times. This beta chain is a stray read from a library made for alpha chains; its abundance is not meaningful. V gene TRBV4-3 combines with J gene TRBJ1-1, with TRBD1 as a possible D gene (5 bases). This CDR3 contains 15 residues. CDR1 and CDR2 (germline): LGHNA, YSLEER. Trimming removed 0 bases from V and 4 bases from J, with 12 bases in between. CDR3 sequence (DNA): TGCGCCAGCAGCCAAGATGGGCAGGGTGGCACTGAAGCTTTCTTT. Translation: CASSQDGQGGTEAFF.

This clonotype is deemed medium-sized. This beta chain lies outside the target of a library built for alpha chains; its clone size means little. This sequence joins TRBV3-1 and TRBJ2-7; TRBD1 agrees at 9 bases. Germline CDR1 is LGHDT and CDR2 is YNNKEL (reference sequence). The CDR3 loop spans 15 amino acids. After removal of 3 bases from V and 5 bases from J, the junction contained 8 bases not matched to a gene. The CDR3 DNA sequence: TGTGCCAGCAGCCAGTCCGGGACAGGGACCCACGAGCAGTACTTC. The encoded protein is CASSQSGTGTHEQYF.

Ten or more counts support this clonotype. This beta chain is off target for a library built for alpha chains, so its abundance means little. This chain connects TRBV6-2 or TRBV6-3 to TRBJ2-1; 9 bases are shared with TRBD2. After removal of 6 bases from V and 8 bases from J, the junction contained 17 bases not matched to a gene. From germline, CDR1 is MNHEY and CDR2 SVGEGT. This CDR3 has 17 amino acids. CDR3 bases: TGTGCCAGCAGCCATCCGCCCGGCGGGGGGGCCGGGGATGAGCAGTTCTTC. Amino acids: CASSHPPGGGAGDEQFF.

This clonotype has at least ten counts. For a library built for alpha chains, this beta chain is a stray read; little rests on its size. The chain employs TRBV11-3 and TRBJ2-5; D unclear. The V gene lost 5 bases and the J gene lost 2 bases, with 15 bases spanning the gap. The length of the CDR3 is 15 residues. Germline V lookup: CDR1 SGHNT, CDR2 YENEEA. CDR3 amino acids: CASSPKAGSQETQYF. Written as DNA, the CDR3 is TGTGCCAGCAGCCCCAAGGCCGGAAGTCAAGAGACCCAGTACTTC.

This clonotype is medium-sized within its sample. With the library built for alpha chains, this beta chain is off target and its frequency is not meaningful. The J gene is TRBJ2-7, the V gene TRBV12-3 or TRBV12-4; 14 nucleotides align to TRBD2. The CDR3 is 13 amino acids. V trimming: 6 bases; J trimming: 7 bases; junction bases outside the gene matches: 2. The CDR3, as DNA: TGTGCCAGCAGAGGACTAGCGGGAGGAGAGCAGTACTTC. It yields the protein CASRGLAGGEQYF.

On this clonotype: This beta chain appears as a stray read in a library generated for alpha chains; its size is not informative. The chain joins TRBV20-1 to TRBJ2-7, with 10 bases that match TRBD2. The ends lost 1 base at V and 7 bases at J; junction bases unmatched: 10. This CDR3 spans 15 amino acids. CDR1 DFQATT and CDR2 SNEGSKA come from the germline V gene (reference sequence). This CDR3 is CSARVPSGSVWEQYF. CDR3 coding DNA: TGCAGTGCTAGAGTTCCTAGCGGGAGTGTCTGGGAGCAGTACTTC.

In its sample, this clonotype was seen many times. As an off-target read in a library built for alpha chains, this beta chain has a frequency of little significance. V and J are TRBV7-8 and TRBJ2-1, with TRBD1 identical over 10 bases. This CDR3 contains 16 residues. V lost 1 base to trimming and J lost 5 bases; unmatched junction nucleotides: 5. The germline V gene encodes CDR1 SGHVS and CDR2 FQNEAQ. CDR3: CASSLVGGQGNNEQFF. CDR3 DNA sequence: TGTGCCAGCAGCTTAGTAGGGGGACAGGGGAACAATGAGCAGTTCTTC.

In this sample, this clonotype turned up a few times. A library made for alpha chains picked up this beta chain off target, so its size means little. The chain recombines TRBV4-2 with TRBJ2-7; D unresolved. Germline V gene lookup returns CDR1 LGHNA and CDR2 YNFKEQ. The CDR3 is 14 residues long. Trimming took off 5 bases at V and 1 base at J, with 12 bases between the two ends. CDR3 DNA: TGTGCCAGCAGCTTAGATTCGATTTCCTACGAGCAGTACTTC. It translates to CASSLDSISYEQYF.

As regards this clonotype: As an off-target read in a library built for alpha chains, this beta chain has a frequency of little significance. The rearrangement uses TRBV11-1 and TRBJ2-2; a possible D gene is TRBD2 (5 bases). The V end lost 0 bases, the J end lost 4 bases, and 9 bases lay between the germline ends. This CDR3 region has 15 residues. Germline lookup yields CDR1 SGHAT and CDR2 FQDESV (reference sequence). CDR3 sequence: CASSLARAATGELFF. CDR3 sequence (DNA): TGTGCCAGCAGCTTAGCGAGGGCAGCCACCGGGGAGCTGTTTTTT.

On this clonotype itself: This beta chain is a stray read from a library made for alpha chains; its abundance is not meaningful. This CDR3 is CASSHSMRLGRGSSYNEQFF. The CDR3 DNA is TGCGCCAGCAGCCACTCTATGCGGTTAGGCCGCGGGAGCTCCTACAATGAGCAGTTCTTC. The chain links TRBV4-1 to TRBJ2-1, with TRBD2 matching 7 bases. CDR3 length: 20 residues. Germline V gene lookup returns CDR1 MGHRA and CDR2 YSYEKL. V lost 3 bases and J lost 0; bases outside the gene matches: 17.

This clonotype was counted ten times or more. Since the library was made to target alpha chains, this beta chain is a stray read and its abundance is not meaningful. CDR3 residues: CASSQPRGPGTGELFF. The CDR3 DNA is TGCGCCAGCAGTCAACCTCGGGGGCCCGGCACCGGGGAGCTGTTTTTT. This chain joins TRBV23-1 and TRBJ2-2, with D possibly being TRBD1 or TRBD2 (6 bases each). TRBV23-1 is reported as an ORF; its role is uncertain. The length of the CDR3 is 16 residues. Trimming took 2 bases from V and 4 from J, leaving 14 bases between them.